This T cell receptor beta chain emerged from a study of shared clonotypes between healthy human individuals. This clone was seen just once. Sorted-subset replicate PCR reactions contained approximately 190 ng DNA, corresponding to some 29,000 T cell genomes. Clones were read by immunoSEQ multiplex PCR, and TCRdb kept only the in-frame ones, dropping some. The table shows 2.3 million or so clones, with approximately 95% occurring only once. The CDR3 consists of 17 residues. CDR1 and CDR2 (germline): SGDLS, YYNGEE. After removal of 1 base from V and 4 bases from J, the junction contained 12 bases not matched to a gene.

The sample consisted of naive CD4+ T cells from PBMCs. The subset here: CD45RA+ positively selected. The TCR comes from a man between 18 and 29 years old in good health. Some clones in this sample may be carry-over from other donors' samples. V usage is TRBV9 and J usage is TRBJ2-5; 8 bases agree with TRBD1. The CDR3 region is CASSVMGQAGVGETQYF. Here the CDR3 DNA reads TGTGCCAGCAGCGTAATGGGACAGGCGGGCGTTGGAGAGACCCAGTACTTC. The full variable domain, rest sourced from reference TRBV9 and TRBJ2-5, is DSGVTQTPKHLITATGQRVTLRCSPRSGDLSVYWYQQSLDQGLQFLIQYYNGEERAKGNILERFSAQQFPDLHSELNLSSLELGDSALYFCASSVMGQAGVGETQYFGPGTRLLVL.